Described below is a single T cell receptor (beta chain) sequence and its context. What it binds is not known. Generated by immunoSEQ multiplex PCR, the TCRdb table keeps only in-frame clones and is missing some. In the table there are tens of thousands of clones, around 89% of which are singletons. These data originate in a study of naive CD8 T cells in extremely preterm neonates. The V gene lost 2 bases and the J gene lost 0 bases, with 11 bases spanning the gap. Looked up from germline, CDR1 is SGHTA and CDR2 is FQGTGA. The length of the CDR3 is 16 residues. Samples were taken at extremely preterm deliveries at about 23-28 weeks of gestation. Live Annexin V-negative naive CD3+CD8+CD45RA+CCR7+ T cells were sorted. Study results and limitations: Preterm infants showed shorter CDR3s, fewer N additions and less trimming than older groups. Preterm neonates had significantly lower iChao1 richness than other age groups.

The receptor comes from a boy who was born preterm. This chain links TRBV7-3 with TRBJ2-1; D unresolved. Sample: naive CD8+ T cells from cord blood. The CDR3 reads CASSLGSLGSYNEQFF. For the CDR3, the DNA is TGTGCCAGCAGCTTAGGTAGCCTGGGCTCCTACAATGAGCAGTTCTTC.